This T cell receptor (beta chain) was sequenced for a study of T cell repertoires in cytomegalovirus infection. About the research overall: Shared public TCR beta signatures pointed to both CMV infection and a matching HLA type. Study-level findings and limits: Dominant in the ex vivo response were TCR beta clonotypes restricted by HLA-C and specific for CMV.

TCRdb recomputed calls from the reads with MiXCR, one row per CDR3 protein. The sample lists over 250,000 distinct CDR3 sequences, about 23% seen once, with roughly 13% in the top ten. The CDR3 runs to 14 residues. CDR1 SNHLY and CDR2 FYNNEI come from the germline V gene. The ends were cut back, 4 bases at V and 4 bases at J, with 11 bases in the middle. Concerning this clonotype: As yet, its antigen is unknown.

Input material: PBMCs. The chain employs TRBV2 and TRBJ1-5; unclear D gene. The TCR sequence derives from a human donor in good health (CMV status not recorded). Some clones in this sample may be carry-over from other donors' samples. The CDR3 region is CASSGLVTNQPQHF. The DNA of the CDR3 is TGTGCCAGCAGTGGTCTGGTTACGAATCAGCCCCAGCATTTT.